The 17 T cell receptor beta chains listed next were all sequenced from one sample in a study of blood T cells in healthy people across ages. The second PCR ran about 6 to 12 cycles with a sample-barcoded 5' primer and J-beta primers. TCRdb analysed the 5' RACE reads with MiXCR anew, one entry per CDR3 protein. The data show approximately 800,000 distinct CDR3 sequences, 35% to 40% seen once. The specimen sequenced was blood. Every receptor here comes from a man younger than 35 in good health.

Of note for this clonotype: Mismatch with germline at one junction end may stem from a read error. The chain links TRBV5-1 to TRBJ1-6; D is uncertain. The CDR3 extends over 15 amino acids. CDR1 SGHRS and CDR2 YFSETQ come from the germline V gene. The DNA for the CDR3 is TGCGCCAGCAGATTCGTACCGGGAAGTAATTCACCCCCCCACTTT. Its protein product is CASRFVPGSNSPPHF.

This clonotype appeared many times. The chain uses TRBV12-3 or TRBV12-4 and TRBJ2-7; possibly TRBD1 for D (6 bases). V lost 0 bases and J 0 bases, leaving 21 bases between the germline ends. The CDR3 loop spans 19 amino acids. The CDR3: CASSLAGLGDTLHSYEQYF. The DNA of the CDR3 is TGTGCCAGCAGTTTAGCGGGGTTAGGGGACACCCTACACTCCTACGAGCAGTACTTC.

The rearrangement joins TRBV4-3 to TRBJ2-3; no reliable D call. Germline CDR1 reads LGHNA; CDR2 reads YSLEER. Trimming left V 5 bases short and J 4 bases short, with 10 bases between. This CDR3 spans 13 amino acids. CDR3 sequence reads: CASSSFRADTQYF. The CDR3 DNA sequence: TGCGCCAGCAGCTCATTCCGGGCAGATACGCAGTATTTT.

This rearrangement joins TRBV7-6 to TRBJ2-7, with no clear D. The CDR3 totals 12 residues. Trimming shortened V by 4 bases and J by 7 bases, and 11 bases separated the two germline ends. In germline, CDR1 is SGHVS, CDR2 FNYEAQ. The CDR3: CASSSLNGEQYF. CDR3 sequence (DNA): TGTGCCAGCAGCTCCCTTAACGGAGAGCAGTACTTC.

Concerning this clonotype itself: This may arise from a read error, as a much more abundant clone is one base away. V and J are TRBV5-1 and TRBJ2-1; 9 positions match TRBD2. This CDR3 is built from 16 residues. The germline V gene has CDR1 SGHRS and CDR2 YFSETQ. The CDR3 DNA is TGCGCCAGCAGCTATCAGACTAGCGGCTCCTACAATGGGCAGTTCTTC. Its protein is CASSYQTSGSYNGQFF.

CDR3 loop: CASNRISQPYGYTF. The CDR3 bases are TGTGCCAGCAACCGTATTTCGCAACCCTATGGCTACACCTTC. The chain combines TRBV12-3 or TRBV12-4 with TRBJ1-2; no firm D call. Trimming shortened V by 7 bases and J by 4 bases, and 16 bases separated the two germline ends. The CDR3 has 14 amino acids.

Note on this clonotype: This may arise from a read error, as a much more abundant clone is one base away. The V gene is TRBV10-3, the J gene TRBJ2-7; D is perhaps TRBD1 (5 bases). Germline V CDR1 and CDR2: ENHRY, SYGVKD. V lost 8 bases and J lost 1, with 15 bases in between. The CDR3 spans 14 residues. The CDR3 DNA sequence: TGTGCCATCGGGGTGATGACAGATTCCTACGAGCAGTACTTC. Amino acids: CAIGVMTDSYEQYF.

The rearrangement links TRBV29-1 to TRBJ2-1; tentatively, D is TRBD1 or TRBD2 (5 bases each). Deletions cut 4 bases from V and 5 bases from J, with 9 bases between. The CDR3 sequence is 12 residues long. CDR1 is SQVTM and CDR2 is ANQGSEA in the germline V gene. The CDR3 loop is CSVAMGHNEQFF. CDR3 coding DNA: TGCAGCGTTGCCATGGGACACAATGAGCAGTTCTTC.

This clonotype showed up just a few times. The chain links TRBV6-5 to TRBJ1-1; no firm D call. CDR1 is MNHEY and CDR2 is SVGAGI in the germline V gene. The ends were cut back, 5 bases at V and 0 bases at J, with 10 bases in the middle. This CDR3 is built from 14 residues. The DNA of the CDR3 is TGTGCCAGCAGTGCCGAGTGGTTGAACACTGAAGCTTTCTTT. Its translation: CASSAEWLNTEAFF.

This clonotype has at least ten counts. CDR3 DNA sequence: TGTGCCAGCAGTGCCACTAGCGAGGATGAGCAGTTCTTC. This translates into CASSATSEDEQFF. The chain is built from TRBV27 and TRBJ2-1; 7 bases agree with TRBD2. The CDR3 consists of 13 residues. Germline V lookup: CDR1 MNHEY, CDR2 SMNVEV (reference sequence). Unmatched junction bases numbered 6, after V lost 5 bases and J lost 8 bases.

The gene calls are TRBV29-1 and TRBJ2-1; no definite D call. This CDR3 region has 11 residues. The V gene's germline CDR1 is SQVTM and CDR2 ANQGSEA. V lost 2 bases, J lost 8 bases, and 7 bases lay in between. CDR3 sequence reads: CSVEQGDEQFF. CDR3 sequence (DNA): TGCAGCGTTGAACAAGGCGATGAGCAGTTCTTC.

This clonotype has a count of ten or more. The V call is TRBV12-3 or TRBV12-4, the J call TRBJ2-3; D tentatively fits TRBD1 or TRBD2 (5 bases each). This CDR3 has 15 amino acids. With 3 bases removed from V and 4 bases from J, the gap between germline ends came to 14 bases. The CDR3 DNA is TGTGCCAGCAGTTTCCGGGACCCCCTCTCAGATACGCAGTATTTT. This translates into CASSFRDPLSDTQYF.

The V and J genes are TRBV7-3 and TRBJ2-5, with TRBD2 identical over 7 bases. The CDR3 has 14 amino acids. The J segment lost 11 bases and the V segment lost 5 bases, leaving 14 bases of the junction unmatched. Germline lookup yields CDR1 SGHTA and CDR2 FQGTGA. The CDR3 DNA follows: TGTGCCAGCAGCCCCACGACTAGCCGGGATGAGCAGTACTTC. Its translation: CASSPTTSRDEQYF. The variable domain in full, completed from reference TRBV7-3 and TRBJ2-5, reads GAGVSQTPSNKVTEKGKYVELRCDPISGHTALYWYRQSLGQGPEFLIYFQGTGAADDSGLPNDRFFAVRPEGSVSTLKIQRTERGDSAVYLCASSPTTSRDEQYFGPGTRLLVL.

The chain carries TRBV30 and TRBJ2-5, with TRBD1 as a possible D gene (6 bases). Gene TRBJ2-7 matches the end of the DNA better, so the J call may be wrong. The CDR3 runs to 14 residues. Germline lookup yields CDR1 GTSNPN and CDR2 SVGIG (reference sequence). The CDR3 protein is CAWRRQDYPYEQYF. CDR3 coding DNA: TGTGCCTGGAGGCGACAGGATTACCCCTACGAGCAGTACTTC.

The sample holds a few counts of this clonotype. In nucleotides, the CDR3 is TGTGCCAGCAGTGGGGGACAGGGGGCAAACATTCAGTACTTC. This sequence encodes CASSGGQGANIQYF. This chain uses TRBV6-1 with TRBJ2-4; 12 bases map to TRBD1. The CDR3 is 14 amino acids. Germline-derived CDR1 and CDR2 are MNHNS and SASEGT. Losses at the gene ends were 4 bases for V and 6 bases for J; bases not matched to a gene: 1.

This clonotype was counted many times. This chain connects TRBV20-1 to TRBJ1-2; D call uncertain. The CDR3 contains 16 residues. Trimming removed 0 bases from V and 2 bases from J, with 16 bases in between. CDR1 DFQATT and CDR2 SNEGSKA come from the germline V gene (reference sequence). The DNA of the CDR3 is TGCAGTGCTAGAGATCTCTTATCCGCAGTGAACTATGGCTACACCTTC. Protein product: CSARDLLSAVNYGYTF.

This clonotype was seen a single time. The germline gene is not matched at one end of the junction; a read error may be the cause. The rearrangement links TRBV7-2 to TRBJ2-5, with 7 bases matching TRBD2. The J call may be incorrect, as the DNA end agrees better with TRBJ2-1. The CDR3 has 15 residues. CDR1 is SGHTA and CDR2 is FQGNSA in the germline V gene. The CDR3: CASSLVRGSQETQFF. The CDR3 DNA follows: TGCGCCAGCAGCTTAGTGCGGGGGAGCCAAGAGACCCAGTTCTTC.